This record concerns one T cell receptor (beta chain) sequence. The antigen it binds to is not known. No much larger clonotype is one base removed from it; base qualities were not supplied. The data are from a study of blood T cell repertoires in COVID-19 (dated by TCRdb to 2018 to 2020). Study-level background: The collaborator samples originated in the United States, Italy and Spain and spanned the acute and convalescent phases of COVID-19. Where available, HLA class I and class II types were obtained from metadata supplied by the sample provider rather than from assay-based typing. Deeply sampled blood TCRbeta repertoires from subjects exposed to, actively infected with, or recovered from COVID-19 were included in the dataset. The repertoires were released in a freely available public database meant as a resource for research on the immune response to SARS-CoV-2. The samples were drawn from the first 160 participants of the ongoing ImmuneRACE study and from some 1,300 subjects provided by 6 global collaborators. A de-identified subject ID, COVID-19 status, age in years and sex were almost always included in the sample metadata. The material from the prospective study consisted of cDNA or gDNA derived from T cells, B-cell-depleted T cells, or PBMCs.

TCRbeta CDR3 regions were amplified from genomic DNA using the immunoSEQ Assay, a bias-controlled multiplex PCR. In the original analysis: Nucleated cell counts per sample were estimated from amplification of reference gene primers within the assay. To quantify the absolute abundance of each unique TCRbeta CDR3 rearrangement, sequence reads were collapsed and filtered. For each sample, productive Simpson clonality was calculated as the square root of Simpson's diversity index over productive rearrangements. TCRdb took over this immuneACCESS table, retaining in-frame rearrangements with V and J assigned. Such tables are incomplete; in checked studies, under half of the missing clones stem from an unresolved V gene, and the remainder is unexplained. Clone size and V and J calls were adopted from that table, with D and trimming inferred from the DNA. The table for this sample lists about 100,000 clones; more than 85% of them were counted only once. Clones ranked in the top ten supply less than 2.5% of the sample.

V is pared back by 8 bases and J by 5 bases, with 11 bases lying between the germline termini. According to the germline V gene (reference sequence), CDR1 reads LNHDA and CDR2 reads SQIVND. From the cysteine up to the phenylalanine, the CDR3 has a length of 12 residues. Here the CDR3 DNA is all that survives: 36 bases in frame from base 1. The collaborating institutions used their own protocols to collect whole blood in K2EDTA tubes. For TCRbeta analysis, collaborators shipped samples as frozen whole blood, isolated PBMCs, or DNA extracted from either of those sample types. Summary of the overall study and its limitations: The amount of clinical and demographic metadata varied by source and participant and was provided uncurated.

Sequencing was carried out using peripheral blood. The chain employs TRBV19 and TRBJ2-3; a tentative D call is TRBD2 (7 bases match). This sequence originates from a man aged 50 to 60 with active COVID-19. The CDR3 protein sequence reads: CASSRGGDTQYF. The DNA sequence reads TGTGCCAGTTCGAGGGGGGGAGATACGCAGTATTTT.